This T cell receptor beta chain was found in a study of OX40 agonist ivuxolimab in advanced cancers. Background for the entire study: The costimulatory receptor OX40 (CD134) was targeted by ivuxolimab, a fully human IgG2 agonistic monoclonal antibody. Among the approximately 50 dose-escalation patients, some 20 had hepatocellular carcinoma, around 15 melanoma, 9 renal cell carcinoma and 9 head and neck cancer. Intravenous ivuxolimab was administered to patients every 2 weeks at six dose levels: 0.01, 0.1, 0.3, 1.5, 3 and 10 mg/kg. Peripheral TCRbeta sequencing was intended to test whether TCR sequence diversity was altered and clonal T-cell expansion was caused by ivuxolimab. Three dose-escalation patients achieved partial responses, one with hepatocellular carcinoma and two with cutaneous melanoma. The monotherapy dose-escalation portion (N ≈ 56 patients) of the phase I ivuxolimab trial is reported in the paper. Prior anti-PD-1, anti-PD-L1 or anti-CTLA-4 therapy was permitted, and checkpoint inhibitors had been received by about 37% of dose-escalation patients. A male proportion of 82.7% and a mean age of roughly 55 years, ranging from roughly 23 to 90, were recorded for the dose-escalation cohort.

Concerning this clone: No cognate antigen has been identified for it. Base qualities are missing; no much larger clone stands one base away.

Genomic DNA was extracted from sorted cells for sequencing of the TCRbeta CDR3 region. The immunoSEQ Assay was used to sequence the TCRbeta CDR3 regions. Imported from immuneACCESS, the table was reduced by TCRdb to in-frame sequences with V and J called. These copies leave out some clones; in studies compared against another copy, an unresolved V gene accounts for under half, and the cause of the remainder is not known. The sample table contains tens of thousands of clones; only one count was recorded for about 86% of them. About 1.9% of the sample rests with the top ten. The trial excluded patients who had a history of autoimmune disease or were on systemic immunosuppression. Peripheral blood for TCR sequencing was collected from all dose cohorts at baseline, on cycle 4 day 1, and on cycle 7 day 1. The samples were drawn from a first-in-human, open-label, multicenter phase I dose-escalation trial of ivuxolimab. Adults with locally advanced or metastatic head and neck squamous cell, hepatocellular, melanoma or renal cell carcinoma were enrolled in the trial. Before TCR sequencing, CD4+ and CD8+ T cells were separately sorted from peripheral blood.

The junction shows trimming of 5 bases on V and 2 bases on J, and the gene matches do not reach 3 bases of it. The CDR3 contains 14 residues, cysteine and phenylalanine counted. Just CDR3 DNA is preserved here, 42 bases in frame from base 1. Via the germline V gene, CDR1 is SGHTA and CDR2 FQGTGA. Beyond this particular receptor, the publication reports: After ivuxolimab, more expanded clones were found on average in CD8+ T cells than in CD4+ T cells. Antigen specificity was not determined for the clonally expanded peripheral T cells. Low levels of normalized T-cell clonal expansion were also seen in some patients who did not respond. In partial responders in the 0.1-3.0 mg/kg groups, normalized peripheral clonal expansion was found to be among the lowest, especially among CD8+ T cells. Clonal expansion of both CD4+ and CD8+ blood T cells was observed from baseline to week 6 at doses 0.1 to 3.0 mg/kg.

The specimen was CD4+ or CD8+ T cells sorted from blood, collected in a trial of the OX40 agonist ivuxolimab. The receptor was derived from an adult with an advanced solid tumor such as melanoma, head and neck, liver or kidney cancer. The rearrangement joined TRBV7-3 to TRBJ2-7; TRBD2 aligns with 10 central bases. This receptor has the CDR3 CASSPGLAAYEQYF. The nucleotide sequence reads TGTGCCAGCAGCCCTGGACTAGCGGCCTACGAGCAGTACTTC.